The source of this T cell receptor (beta chain) is a study of CD8+ T cells in alopecia areata. The CDR3 has 15 residues. The V end lost 5 bases, the J end lost 6 bases, and 20 bases lay between the germline ends. Extracted RNA was reverse transcribed, and the resulting cDNA served as sequencing template. Measured with immunoSEQ multiplex PCR; TCRdb has only the in-frame clones, and not every one. The sample comprises 150,000 to 200,000 clones, 59% of which are singletons, and roughly 14% rests with the top ten. V gene TRBV23-1 combines with J gene TRBJ2-7, with D possibly matching TRBD1 (6 bases). TRBV23-1 qualifies as an ORF whose function is uncertain. Sequencing used CD4+ T cells sorted from blood, obtained at week 0. This clonotype was obtained from a human donor with alopecia areata. The CDR3 is CASSFRDRPGPEQYF. The DNA for the CDR3 is TGCGCCAGCAGTTTCCGCGACAGGCCGGGGCCCGAGCAGTACTTC.